This TCR beta chain came from a study of cytotoxic CD8 clonotypes in ibrutinib-treated CLL. Study-wide points: Clonality increased at ibrutinib response, then returned toward baseline at progression. Public clonotypes, rarely seen, contracted or held steady on treatment.

Notes on this clone: Its antigen is not identified.

With 0 bases removed from V and 11 bases from J, the gap between germline ends came to 17 bases. Germline CDR1 ENHRY, CDR2 SYGVKD. This CDR3 spans 16 amino acids. Generated by immunoSEQ multiplex PCR, the TCRdb table keeps only in-frame clones and is missing some. The sample comprises about 50,000 clones, roughly 54% of which are singletons, and more than 20% rests with the top ten. This specimen was PBMCs, taken at disease progression, from a patient treated with ibrutinib. The TCR was taken from a human donor with chronic lymphocytic leukemia. The rearrangement uses TRBV10-3 and TRBJ1-6; unclear D gene. CDR3 residues: CAISESEATNEAPLHF. CDR3 nucleotides: TGTGCCATCAGTGAGTCGGAGGCCACAAACGAGGCACCCCTCCACTTT.